This T cell receptor beta chain was profiled in a study of T cell changes during pregnancy in multiple sclerosis. The table came from immunoSEQ multiplex PCR; TCRdb's copy has only in-frame clones and leaves some out. Found here are 35,000 to 45,000 clones, 85% to 95% of them singletons; the top ten hold 1% to 1.5%. There are 16 residues in the CDR3. V lost 1 base to trimming and J lost 3 bases, with 15 bases between them. Germline assignment: CDR1 SGHTA and CDR2 FQGNSA. Sequenced input: peripheral blood. V and J are TRBV7-2 and TRBJ1-2; D possibly corresponds to TRBD1 (5 bases). The clonotype was recovered from a female donor with multiple sclerosis, enrolled in a pregnancy study. The CDR3 nucleotides read TGTGCCAGCAGCTTAGGGGTCGACTGGGGCCACTATGGCTACACCTTC. Protein product: CASSLGVDWGHYGYTF.